Listed here are 6 T cell receptor beta chains from one sample, sequenced in a study of cytomegalovirus exposure and HLA in healthy donors. 60 Vbeta and 13 Jbeta primers were used in PCR. Only in-frame clones appear in the TCRdb table, and some are missing; sequencing was by immunoSEQ multiplex PCR. Of roughly 99,000 clones in the sample, roughly three quarters were seen once. Specimen: PBMCs. The receptors shown here come from a woman aged 40 to 49 in good health and CMV-seronegative.

This clone was seen many times. This sample includes further DNA sequences coding for the same CDR3. The chain employs TRBV9 and TRBJ1-4, with 7 positions matching TRBD1. The CDR3 length is 13 residues. V dropped 2 bases and J dropped 8; count of bases not matched to a gene: 3. CDR1 and CDR2 (germline): SGDLS, YYNGEE. CDR3 loop: CASSVSGGEKLFF. The CDR3 DNA follows: TGTGCCAGCAGCGTGTCAGGGGGGGAAAAACTGTTTTTT.

The rearrangement joins TRBV7-2 to TRBJ2-3; 8 bases agree with TRBD2. J lost 0 bases, V lost 11 bases, and 13 bases had no gene match. Germline-derived CDR1 and CDR2 are SGHTA and FQGNSA. The CDR3 loop spans 16 amino acids. CDR3 region: CAGAGGVGRSTDTQYF. The DNA of the CDR3 is TGTGCCGGCGCCGGGGGGGTCGGACGAAGCACAGATACGCAGTATTTT.

This chain links TRBV28 with TRBJ1-1, with D tentatively TRBD1 (6 bases). The CDR3 runs 15 residues. The germline V and J ends were trimmed by 5 bases and 1 base, with 14 bases remaining between them. CDR1 is MDHEN and CDR2 is SYDVKM in the germline V gene. Written as DNA, the CDR3 is TGTGCCAGCAGTCCCCGCACAGGGCAGAACACTGAAGCTTTCTTT. Encoded protein: CASSPRTGQNTEAFF.

V usage is TRBV9 and J usage is TRBJ2-3; 9 nucleotides agree with TRBD2. CDR3 length: 18 amino acids. Germline trimming cut 4 bases from V and 2 bases from J; bases unmatched to any gene: 14. The germline V gene has CDR1 SGDLS and CDR2 YYNGEE. CDR3 in amino acids: CASSPREGSGGNTDTQYF. The CDR3 DNA follows: TGTGCCAGCAGCCCCAGGGAGGGGAGCGGGGGGAACACAGATACGCAGTATTTT.

This rearrangement joins TRBV10-3 to TRBJ1-2; D perhaps matches TRBD1 (5 bases). The CDR3 spans 16 residues. Germline V gene lookup returns CDR1 ENHRY and CDR2 SYGVKD. The V end lost 3 bases, the J end lost 8 bases, and 22 bases lay between the germline ends. The CDR3 bases are TGTGCCATCAGTGACTCCAACACAGGTGCAGTCGGCGGCTACACCTTC. This codes for CAISDSNTGAVGGYTF.

The chain recombines TRBV30 with TRBJ2-1, with 9 bases that match TRBD2. This CDR3 is built from 15 residues. V was pared by 5 bases and J by 4 bases, with 9 bases of the junction left unmatched. CDR1 is GTSNPN, CDR2 SVGIG, per germline (reference sequence). The CDR3 nucleotides are TGTGCCTGGGGGGGAAGCGGGGGGATTTACAATGAGCAGTTCTTC. The encoded protein is CAWGGSGGIYNEQFF.